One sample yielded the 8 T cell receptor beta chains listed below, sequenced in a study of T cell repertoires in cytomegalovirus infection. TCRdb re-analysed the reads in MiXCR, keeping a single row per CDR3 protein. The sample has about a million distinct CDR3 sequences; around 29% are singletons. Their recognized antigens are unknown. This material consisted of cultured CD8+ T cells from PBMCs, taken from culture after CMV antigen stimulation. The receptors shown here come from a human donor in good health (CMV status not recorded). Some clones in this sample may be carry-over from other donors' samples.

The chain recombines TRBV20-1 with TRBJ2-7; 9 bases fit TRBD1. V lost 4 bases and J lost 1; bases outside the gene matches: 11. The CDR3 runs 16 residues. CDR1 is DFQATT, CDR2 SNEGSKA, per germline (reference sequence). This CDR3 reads CSATGRDRERSYEQYV. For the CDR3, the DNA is TGCAGTGCTACAGGCCGGGACAGGGAGAGATCCTACGAGCAGTACGTC.

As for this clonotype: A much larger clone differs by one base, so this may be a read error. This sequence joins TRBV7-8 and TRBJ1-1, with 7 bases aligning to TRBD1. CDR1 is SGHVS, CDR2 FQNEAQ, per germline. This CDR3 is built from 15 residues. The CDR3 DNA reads TGTACCAGCAGCTCGTCCGGGACAGTCCACACTGAAGCTTTCTTT. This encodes CTSSSSGTVHTEAFF.

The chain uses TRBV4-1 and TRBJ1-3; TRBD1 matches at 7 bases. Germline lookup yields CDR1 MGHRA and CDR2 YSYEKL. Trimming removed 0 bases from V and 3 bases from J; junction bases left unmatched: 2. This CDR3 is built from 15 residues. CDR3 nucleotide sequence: TGCGCCAGCAGCCAAGACAGGGGGGTTGGAAACACCATATATTTT. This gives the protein CASSQDRGVGNTIYF.

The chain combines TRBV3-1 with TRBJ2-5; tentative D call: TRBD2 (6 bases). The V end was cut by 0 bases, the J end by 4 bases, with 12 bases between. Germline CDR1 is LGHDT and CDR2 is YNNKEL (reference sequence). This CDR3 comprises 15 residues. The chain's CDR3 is CASSQDFGGGETQYF. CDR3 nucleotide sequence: TGTGCCAGCAGCCAAGACTTCGGGGGTGGAGAGACCCAGTACTTC.

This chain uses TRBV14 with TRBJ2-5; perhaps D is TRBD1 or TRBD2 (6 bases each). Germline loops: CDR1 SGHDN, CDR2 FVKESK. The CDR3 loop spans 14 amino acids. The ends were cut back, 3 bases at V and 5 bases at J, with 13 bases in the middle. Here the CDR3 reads CASSQRGARETQYF. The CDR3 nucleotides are TGTGCCAGCAGCCAGAGGGGGGCCCGGGAGACCCAGTACTTC.

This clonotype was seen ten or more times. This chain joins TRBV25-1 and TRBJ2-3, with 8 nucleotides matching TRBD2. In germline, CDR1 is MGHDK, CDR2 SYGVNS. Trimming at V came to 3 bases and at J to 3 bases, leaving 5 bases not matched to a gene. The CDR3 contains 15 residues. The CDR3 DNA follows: TGTGCCAGCAGTGAGCCGGGCGGGAGGACAGATACGCAGTATTTT. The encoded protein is CASSEPGGRTDTQYF. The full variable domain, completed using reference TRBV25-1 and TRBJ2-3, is EADIYQTPRYLVIGTGKKITLECSQTMGHDKMYWYQQDPGMELHLIHYSYGVNSTEKGDLSSESTVSRIRTEHFPLTLESARPSHTSQYLCASSEPGGRTDTQYFGPGTRLTVL.

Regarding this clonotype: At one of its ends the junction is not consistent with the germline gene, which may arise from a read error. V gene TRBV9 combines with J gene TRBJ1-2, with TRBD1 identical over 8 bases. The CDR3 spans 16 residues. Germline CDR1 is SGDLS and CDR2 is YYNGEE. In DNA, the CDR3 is TGTGCCAGCAGCGGGGGGGCAGGGGGCCGAAACTCTGGCTACACCTTC. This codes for CASSGGAGGRNSGYTF. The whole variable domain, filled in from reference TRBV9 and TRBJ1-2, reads DSGVTQTPKHLITATGQRVTLRCSPRSGDLSVYWYQQSLDQGLQFLIQYYNGEERAKGNILERFSAQQFPDLHSELNLSSLELGDSALYFCASSGGAGGRNSGYTFGSGTRLTVV.

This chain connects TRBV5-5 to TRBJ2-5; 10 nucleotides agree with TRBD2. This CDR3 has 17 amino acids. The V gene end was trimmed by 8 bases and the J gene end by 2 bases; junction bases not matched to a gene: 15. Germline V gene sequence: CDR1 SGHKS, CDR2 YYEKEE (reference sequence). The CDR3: CASAGLVAGGPQETQYF. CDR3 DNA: TGTGCCAGTGCCGGACTGGTAGCGGGGGGTCCACAAGAGACCCAGTACTTC.